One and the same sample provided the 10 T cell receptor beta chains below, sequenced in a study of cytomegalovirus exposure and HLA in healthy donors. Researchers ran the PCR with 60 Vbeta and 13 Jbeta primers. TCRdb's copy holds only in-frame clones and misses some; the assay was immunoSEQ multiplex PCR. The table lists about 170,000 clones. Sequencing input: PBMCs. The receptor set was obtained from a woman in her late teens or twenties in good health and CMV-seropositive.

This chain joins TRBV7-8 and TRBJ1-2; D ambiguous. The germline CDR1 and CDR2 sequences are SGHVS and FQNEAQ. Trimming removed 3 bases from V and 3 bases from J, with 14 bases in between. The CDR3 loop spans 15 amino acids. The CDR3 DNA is TGTGCCAGCAGCTTCGACATAGACACTGACTATGGCTACACCTTC. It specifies CASSFDIDTDYGYTF.

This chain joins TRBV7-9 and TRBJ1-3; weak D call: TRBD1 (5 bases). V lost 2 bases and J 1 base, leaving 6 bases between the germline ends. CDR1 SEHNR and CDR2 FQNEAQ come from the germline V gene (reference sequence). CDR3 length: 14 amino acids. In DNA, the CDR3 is TGTGCCAGCAGCTTAACAGGATCTGGAAACACCATATATTTT. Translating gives CASSLTGSGNTIYF.

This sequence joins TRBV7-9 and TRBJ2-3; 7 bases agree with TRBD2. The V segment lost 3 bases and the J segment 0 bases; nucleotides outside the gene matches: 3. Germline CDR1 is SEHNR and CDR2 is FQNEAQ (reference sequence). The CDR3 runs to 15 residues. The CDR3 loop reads CASSFGTKSTDTQYF. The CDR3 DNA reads TGTGCCAGCAGCTTCGGGACTAAAAGCACAGATACGCAGTATTTT.

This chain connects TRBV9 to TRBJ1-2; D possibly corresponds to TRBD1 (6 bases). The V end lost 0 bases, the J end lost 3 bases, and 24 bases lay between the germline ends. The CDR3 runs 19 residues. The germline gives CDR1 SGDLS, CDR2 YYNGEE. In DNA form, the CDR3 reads TGTGCCAGCAGCGTAGGGAGGGGGGGCAGTCCCACCGTTGACTATGGCTACACCTTC. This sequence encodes CASSVGRGGSPTVDYGYTF.

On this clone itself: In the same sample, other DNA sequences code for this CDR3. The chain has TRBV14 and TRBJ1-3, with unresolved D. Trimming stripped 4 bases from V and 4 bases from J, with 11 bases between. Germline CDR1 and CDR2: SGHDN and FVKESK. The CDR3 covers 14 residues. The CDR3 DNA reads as TGTGCCAGCAGCCCACTAGGGCCGGGAAACACCATATATTTT. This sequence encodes CASSPLGPGNTIYF.

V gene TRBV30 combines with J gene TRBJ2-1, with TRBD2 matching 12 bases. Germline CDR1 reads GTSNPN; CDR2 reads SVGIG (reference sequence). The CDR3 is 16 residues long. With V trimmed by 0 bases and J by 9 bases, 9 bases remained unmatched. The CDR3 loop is CAWSVGPLAGGSEQFF. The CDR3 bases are TGTGCCTGGAGTGTAGGGCCGCTAGCGGGGGGGAGTGAGCAGTTCTTC.

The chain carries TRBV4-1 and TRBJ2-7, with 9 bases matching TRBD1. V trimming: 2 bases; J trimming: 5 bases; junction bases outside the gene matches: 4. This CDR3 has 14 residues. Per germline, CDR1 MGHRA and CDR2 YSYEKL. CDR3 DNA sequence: TGCGCCAGCAGCCAAACGGGACAGGGCCACGAGCAGTACTTC. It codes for CASSQTGQGHEQYF.

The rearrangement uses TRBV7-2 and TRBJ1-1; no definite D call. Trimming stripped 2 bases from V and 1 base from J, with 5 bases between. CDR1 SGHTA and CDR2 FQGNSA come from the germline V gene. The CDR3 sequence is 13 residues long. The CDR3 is CASSLISNTEAFF. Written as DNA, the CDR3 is TGTGCCAGCAGCTTAATCTCGAACACTGAAGCTTTCTTT.

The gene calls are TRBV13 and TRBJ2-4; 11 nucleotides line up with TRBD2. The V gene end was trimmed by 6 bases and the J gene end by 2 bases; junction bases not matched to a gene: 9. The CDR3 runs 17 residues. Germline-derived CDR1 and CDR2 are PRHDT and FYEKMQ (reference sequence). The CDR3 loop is CASRSTSGGATKNIQYF. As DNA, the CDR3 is TGTGCCAGCAGAAGTACTAGCGGGGGTGCGACCAAAAACATTCAGTACTTC.

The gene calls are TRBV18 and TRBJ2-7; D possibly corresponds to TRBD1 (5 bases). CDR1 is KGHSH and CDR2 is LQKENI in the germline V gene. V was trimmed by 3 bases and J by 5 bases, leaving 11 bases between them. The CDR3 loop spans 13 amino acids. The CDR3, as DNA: TGTGCCAGCTCACCCCCTTCCAGGGACGAGCAGTACTTC. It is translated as CASSPPSRDEQYF.